These 14 T cell receptor beta chains share one sample of origin, sequenced in a study of blood T cells in healthy people across ages. With a J-beta primer mix and a sample-barcoded 5' primer, a second PCR ran about 7 to 12 cycles. Using its own MiXCR run on the 5' RACE reads, TCRdb lists one record per CDR3 protein. The sample has about 1.4 million distinct CDR3 sequences, 59% seen once; the top ten hold 5% to 7%. The sample consisted of blood. The receptors were sampled from a man aged 18-30 years in good health.

The rearrangement joins TRBV4-1 to TRBJ2-5; the D gene is possibly TRBD1 (5 bases). The better agreement between TRBJ2-7 and the DNA end casts doubt on the J call. The length of the CDR3 is 15 residues. Germline loops: CDR1 MGHRA, CDR2 YSYEKL. CDR3 residues: CASSQKGIGAYEQYF. For the CDR3, the DNA is TGCGCCAGCAGCCAAAAGGGAATAGGGGCTTACGAGCAGTACTTC.

This clonotype occurred a few times. The V gene is TRBV25-1, the J gene TRBJ2-4, with D tentatively TRBD1 (5 bases). The J call could be wrong; TRBJ2-7 is a better fit for the DNA end. Germline lookup yields CDR1 MGHDK and CDR2 SYGVNS. This CDR3 has 14 residues. This CDR3 is CASSEVGGAYEQYF. The CDR3 DNA sequence: TGTGCCAGCAGTGAGGTGGGTGGGGCTTACGAGCAGTACTTC.

V and J are TRBV27 and TRBJ2-7; 7 positions agree with TRBD2. CDR3 length equals 14 residues. Losses at the gene ends were 10 bases for V and 0 bases for J; bases not matched to a gene: 9. Germline V CDR1 and CDR2: MNHEY, SMNVEV (reference sequence). The CDR3, as DNA: TGTGCCACTAGGTTGGGAGGGGTCTCCTACGAGCAGTACTTC. It yields the protein CATRLGGVSYEQYF.

The gene calls are TRBV6-4 and TRBJ2-1; 7 bases agree with TRBD2. The CDR3 length is 16 residues. V lost 3 bases to trimming and J lost 0 bases; unmatched junction nucleotides: 5. The germline V gene has CDR1 MRHNA and CDR2 SNTAGT. CDR3 DNA: TGTGCCAGCAGTGAGGTAGCGGGCCTCTCCTACAATGAGCAGTTCTTC. It translates to CASSEVAGLSYNEQFF.

Only a few counts were recorded for this clonotype. CDR3 amino acids: CASSVRSPYEQYF. CDR3 nucleotides: TGTGCCAGCAGTGTCAGGTCACCTTACGAGCAGTACTTC. The chain recombines TRBV27 with TRBJ2-7, with D unresolved. The length of the CDR3 is 13 residues. Germline assignment: CDR1 MNHEY and CDR2 SMNVEV (reference sequence). V lost 5 bases and J 4 bases, leaving 12 bases between the germline ends.

V usage is TRBV6-1 and J usage is TRBJ2-7, with D unresolved. V lost 4 bases and J lost 4, with 14 bases in between. Germline-derived CDR1 and CDR2 are MNHNS and SASEGT. The CDR3 spans 14 residues. In DNA form, the CDR3 reads TGTGCCAGCAGTGCTACGATCCTACCTTACGAGCAGTACTTC. Protein sequence: CASSATILPYEQYF.

The V call is TRBV3-1, the J call TRBJ2-5, with TRBD2 matching over 9 bases. The J call may be incorrect, as the DNA end agrees better with TRBJ2-7. Per the germline V gene, CDR1 is LGHDT and CDR2 is YNNKEL (reference sequence). The CDR3 extends over 16 amino acids. In nucleotides, the CDR3 is TGTGCCAGCAGCCACTTTAGCGGGAGAGCAATCTACGAGCAGTACTTC. Amino acids: CASSHFSGRAIYEQYF.

This chain links TRBV20-1 with TRBJ2-1; 9 bases map to TRBD2. This CDR3 comprises 15 residues. CDR1 is DFQATT and CDR2 is SNEGSKA in the germline V gene (reference sequence). Trimming at V came to 0 bases and at J to 9 bases, leaving 9 bases not matched to a gene. Here the CDR3 reads CSARDGAGGRSEQFF. The CDR3 nucleotides read TGCAGTGCTAGAGATGGGGCGGGGGGGCGGAGTGAGCAGTTCTTC.

This sequence joins TRBV27 and TRBJ2-4, with D perhaps assigned TRBD1 or TRBD2 (5 bases each). Trimming pared 5 bases from V and 3 bases from J, leaving 20 bases between. Germline V CDR1 and CDR2: MNHEY, SMNVEV (reference sequence). This CDR3 is 17 amino acids long. The CDR3 DNA follows: TGTGCCAGCAGTCCGACCAATACGGGACGTCTCAAAAACATTCAGTACTTC. The encoded protein is CASSPTNTGRLKNIQYF.

The rearrangement uses TRBV20-1 and TRBJ2-5; the D gene is possibly TRBD2 (5 bases). This CDR3 has 15 amino acids. Trimming pared 3 bases from V and 2 bases from J, leaving 16 bases between. The germline CDR1 and CDR2 sequences are DFQATT and SNEGSKA (reference sequence). CDR3 loop: CSASPANGDQETQYF. In nucleotides, the CDR3 is TGCAGTGCTAGCCCCGCTAACGGGGATCAAGAGACCCAGTACTTC.

This clonotype was counted between two and nine times. The chain combines TRBV25-1 with TRBJ2-7; D is undetermined. This CDR3 is built from 11 residues. Trimming took off 8 bases at V and 6 bases at J, with 11 bases between the two ends. Germline CDR1 reads MGHDK; CDR2 reads SYGVNS. The DNA for the CDR3 is TGTGCCAGCGTCTGGTACGGCGAGCAGTACTTC. It codes for CASVWYGEQYF.

In its sample, this clonotype was seen a few times. The V gene is TRBV15, the J gene TRBJ2-5; 10 nucleotides match TRBD1. CDR1 is LNHNV, CDR2 YYDKDF, per germline (reference sequence). CDR3 length: 16 residues. V lost 4 bases to trimming and J lost 4 bases; unmatched junction nucleotides: 9. This CDR3 reads CATSNEQTGGLETQYF. CDR3 DNA sequence: TGTGCCACCAGCAATGAGCAGACAGGGGGCTTAGAGACCCAGTACTTC.

The J gene is TRBJ2-3, the V gene TRBV2, with D perhaps TRBD1 or TRBD2 (5 bases each). Looked up from germline, CDR1 is SNHLY and CDR2 is FYNNEI. The CDR3 sequence is 13 residues long. With 6 bases removed from V and 7 bases from J, the gap between germline ends came to 14 bases. The CDR3 region is CASSRDVGNTQYF. In nucleotides, the CDR3 is TGTGCCAGCAGCCGGGACGTGGGGAATACGCAGTATTTT.

This clonotype was seen at least ten times. This chain's CDR3 is CSVEGGDEQYF. DNA of the CDR3: TGCAGCGTTGAAGGGGGGGACGAGCAGTACTTC. The gene calls are TRBV29-1 and TRBJ2-7, with D possibly matching TRBD2 (6 bases). Trimming shortened V by 1 base and J by 5 bases, and 6 bases separated the two germline ends. The CDR3 consists of 11 residues. The V gene's germline CDR1 is SQVTM and CDR2 ANQGSEA.